This TCR beta chain is from a study of T-cell memory formation after mild COVID-19 (dated by TCRdb to the early 2020s). In terms of the full investigation: Most TCR sequence clusters were specific to one of the two donors. In a couple of donors, T-cell clones that expanded and contracted after mild COVID-19 were tracked by sequencing TCRalpha and TCRbeta repertoires over time. Two young, previously healthy adult volunteers made up the cohort, one male and one female.

Trimming removed 5 bases from V and 3 bases from J, leaving 11 bases between the germline ends. The CDR3 holds 13 amino acids from the cysteine to the phenylalanine. Only the CDR3 DNA is retained, 39 bases long and in frame from the first base. Reading the germline V gene gives CDR1 MGHRA and CDR2 YSYEKL. What the research found in general, with its limitations: Contracting CD4+ clones were located mainly in the CM and EM memory subsets, whereas CD8+ clones were found to be enriched in EMRA. SARS-CoV-2 specificity of the second-wave clones peaking on day 37 was not confirmed. Balanced CD4/CD8 phenotypes were observed for clones contracting from day 15 to 85, whereas a bias towards CD4+ was observed for a second wave of clones expanding from day 15 to 37. Only two mild cases were covered by the study, and larger cohorts that include severe cases with pre-infection samples were considered necessary. Some responding clones were detected in pre-infection memory, suggesting pre-existing cross-reactive memory T cells joined the SARS-CoV-2 response.

This sample was sequenced with an Illumina NovaSeq 6000. TCRalpha and TCRbeta cDNA libraries were built by 5'RACE with constant-segment primers, adding sample barcodes and unique molecular identifiers. RNA was extracted from every sample with Trizol reagent. Amplification of the libraries took two PCR steps, and the second step added a second sample barcode plus Illumina TruSeq adapters. Libraries were sequenced on an Illumina NovaSeq with 2 x 150 bp paired-end reads. Under the source paper's analysis protocol: Reads were demultiplexed and collapsed into UMI-guided consensus sequences with migec v1.2.7. Using mixcr v2.1.11, UMI consensuses were aligned to TRA and TRB V and J templates and then assembled into clonotypes. A clonotype was counted as expanded or contracted only if both edgeR and NoisET called the change significant, with noise models trained on biological replicates. For edgeR calls, a false discovery rate-adjusted p below 0.01 and a log2 fold-change threshold of 1 were applied. PCA with hierarchical clustering of max-normalized trajectories of the 1000 most abundant clonotypes was used as exploratory dynamics analysis. Separately sequenced CD4+ and CD8+ repertoires were used to assign the CD4 or CD8 phenotype of responding clones. The public reads were reprocessed in TCRdb via fastp at Q25 and MiXCR, keeping in-frame beta chains. Records with the same CDR3 protein are collapsed into one entry carrying the most frequent genes and DNA. These V and J calls are TCRdb output, not the study's own analysis. The sample records about 260,000 distinct CDR3 sequences, over 7% of which are singletons. The ten largest account for about 22% of the sample.

This clonotype was seen a handful of times. What antigen it recognizes has not been identified. The record has no base qualities; no much larger clone is one base away. Ficoll-Paque density gradient centrifugation was the method used to isolate PBMCs. Sequenced material: PBMCs or a T cell subset sorted from them (not recorded which). The chain was built from TRBV4-1 and TRBJ2-7; a confident D gene designation cannot be given. This TCR was sampled from a man younger than 35 who had mild COVID-19 (a few samples of this study predate the infection). The sample titles of this study are shuffled in the database, so cell type and time point are left out; the donor was told from shared clones. CDR3 protein: CASSREINYEQYF. The sequence in DNA is TGCGCCAGCAGCAGAGAGATAAACTACGAGCAGTACTTC.